Below, 19 T cell receptor beta chains from the same sample are listed, as sequenced in a study of cytomegalovirus exposure and HLA in healthy donors (dated by TCRdb to 2016 to 2017). Library construction relied on the immunoSEQ multiplex PCR assay. For the multiplex PCR, a mixture combining 60 forward primers for TCR Vbeta segments and 13 reverse primers for TCR Jbeta segments was used. TCRdb obtained this table from immuneACCESS and retained in-frame rearrangements with V and J assigned. These tables miss some clones; where compared with another copy, unresolved V genes account for less than half of the shortfall, and the remainder is unexplained. This sample's clone table shows about 120,000 clones. The top ten clonotypes cover around 3.6% of the sample. The sample taken for sequencing was PBMCs. These receptors were obtained from a man aged 18-30 years in good health and CMV-seronegative.

This CDR3 is CASREKAGGPYNEQFF. The CDR3 nucleotides are TGCGCCAGCAGGGAAAAAGCGGGAGGGCCTTACAATGAGCAGTTCTTC. The rearrangement joins TRBV10-1 to TRBJ2-1; 10 bases line up with TRBD2. This CDR3 spans 16 amino acids. Germline lookup yields CDR1 WNHNN and CDR2 SYGVQD (reference sequence). The junction had 9 bases not matched to a gene; V was cut back by 6 bases and J by 4 bases.

V usage is TRBV5-1 and J usage is TRBJ1-2, with 7 bases aligning to TRBD1. CDR1 is SGHRS and CDR2 is YFSETQ in the germline V gene. Trimming took 2 bases from V and 3 from J; bases not matched to a gene: 1. The CDR3 sequence is 13 residues long. The CDR3 region has the DNA TGCGCCAGCAGCTTAACAGGGGACTATGGCTACACCTTC. This encodes CASSLTGDYGYTF.

This chain connects TRBV28 to TRBJ1-4, with a tentative D call TRBD1 (6 bases). Between the trimmed V and J ends, which lost 2 bases and 7 bases, there was a span of 14 bases. Per the germline V gene, CDR1 is MDHEN and CDR2 is SYDVKM. The CDR3 extends over 15 amino acids. CDR3 residues: CASSLPGALGEKLFF. The DNA for the CDR3 is TGTGCCAGCAGTTTACCAGGGGCTTTAGGTGAAAAACTGTTTTTT.

The V gene is TRBV6-1, the J gene TRBJ1-3; D call uncertain. The V gene lost 10 bases and the J gene lost 0 bases, with 7 bases spanning the gap. The CDR3 extends over 12 amino acids. The germline gives CDR1 MNHNS, CDR2 SASEGT. The CDR3 nucleotides read TGTGCCATCGTATTCTCTGGAAACACCATATATTTT. Amino acid sequence: CAIVFSGNTIYF.

V is TRBV5-1 and J is TRBJ2-5, with TRBD2 identical over 10 bases. V gave up 5 bases and J gave up 11 bases; unmatched junction bases: 6. CDR1 SGHRS and CDR2 YFSETQ come from the germline V gene. The CDR3 runs 12 residues. CDR3 in amino acids: CASRSLAGEQYF. DNA for the CDR3: TGCGCCAGCAGGAGTCTAGCGGGAGAGCAGTACTTC.

This chain's CDR3 is CASSQGLAGTYEQYF. In nucleotides, the CDR3 is TGCGCCAGCAGCCAAGGCCTAGCGGGTACTTACGAGCAGTACTTC. The chain employs TRBV4-1 and TRBJ2-7; TRBD2 matches 8 bases. The CDR3 is made up of 15 amino acids. V gave up 1 base and J gave up 4 bases; unmatched junction bases: 6. CDR1 and CDR2 (germline): MGHRA, YSYEKL.

The chain combines TRBV5-1 with TRBJ1-2; 9 nucleotides line up with TRBD1. In germline, CDR1 is SGHRS, CDR2 YFSETQ. There are 15 residues in the CDR3. The junction had 4 bases not matched to a gene; V was cut back by 4 bases and J by 0 bases. The CDR3 DNA is TGCGCCAGCAGCCCCGGACAGGGGCCTAACTATGGCTACACCTTC. Amino acid sequence: CASSPGQGPNYGYTF.

The chain's CDR3 is CASSIVAKNTEAFF. The CDR3 DNA sequence: TGTGCCAGTAGTATAGTGGCCAAGAACACTGAAGCTTTCTTT. The chain has TRBV19 and TRBJ1-1; D is undetermined. Per germline, CDR1 LNHDA and CDR2 SQIVND (reference sequence). The CDR3 is made up of 14 amino acids. Trimming took 1 base from V and 1 from J, leaving 7 bases between them.

The chain joins TRBV7-9 to TRBJ1-2; D is perhaps TRBD1 (6 bases). V lost 4 bases and J lost 8, with 17 bases in between. CDR3 length equals 14 residues. Germline V gene sequence: CDR1 SEHNR, CDR2 FQNEAQ (reference sequence). The CDR3 here is CASSYHRALGGYTF. Written as DNA, the CDR3 is TGTGCCAGCAGCTACCACAGGGCCCTGGGGGGCTACACCTTC. Full variable domain (rest looked up from reference TRBV7-9 and TRBJ1-2): DTGVSQNPRHKITKRGQNVTFRCDPISEHNRLYWYRQTLGQGPEFLTYFQNEAQLEKSRLLSDRFSAERPKGSFSTLEIQRTEQGDSAMYLCASSYHRALGGYTFGSGTRLTVV.

This chain uses TRBV28 with TRBJ1-2; D not resolved. This CDR3 comprises 13 residues. Trimming took off 6 bases at V and 3 bases at J, with 11 bases between the two ends. Germline V lookup: CDR1 MDHEN, CDR2 SYDVKM. The CDR3 DNA is TGTGCCAGCAGCCCCTACCGGGACTATGGCTACACCTTC. It codes for CASSPYRDYGYTF.

The gene calls are TRBV18 and TRBJ1-1; D gene uncertain. The germline CDR1 and CDR2 sequences are KGHSH and LQKENI. Trimming stripped 6 bases from V and 4 bases from J, with 9 bases between. There are 12 residues in the CDR3. The CDR3 loop is CASSEIGTEAFF. In DNA, the CDR3 is TGTGCCAGCTCGGAGATAGGCACTGAAGCTTTCTTT. The entire variable domain, with the rest obtained from reference TRBV18 and TRBJ1-1, is as follows: NAGVMQNPRHLVRRRGQEARLRCSPMKGHSHVYWYRQLPEEGLKFMVYLQKENIIDESGMPKERFSAEFPKEGPSILRIQQVVRGDSAAYFCASSEIGTEAFFGQGTRLTVV.

The chain uses TRBV28 and TRBJ1-2; no clear D gene. V was pared by 7 bases and J by 4 bases, with 16 bases between. The germline gives CDR1 MDHEN, CDR2 SYDVKM. The CDR3 is made up of 14 amino acids. CDR3 DNA sequence: TGTGCCAGCACCTCCGCGGCGGCCGTCTATGGCTACACCTTC. Translated: CASTSAAAVYGYTF.

The chain links TRBV5-8 to TRBJ2-7, with D tentatively TRBD1 (6 bases). CDR1 is SGHTS and CDR2 is YDEGEE in the germline V gene. Trimming cost V 5 bases and J 4 bases, with 19 bases left between them. CDR3 length equals 15 residues. CDR3 amino acids: CASRARTDLLYEQYF. CDR3 nucleotide sequence: TGTGCCAGCAGAGCCCGGACAGATTTGCTTTACGAGCAGTACTTC.

The chain couples TRBV6-5 to TRBJ1-1, with TRBD1 identical over 8 bases. The V and J ends lost 1 base and 10 bases, in that order; junction bases with no gene match: 8. The CDR3 has 14 residues. Looked up from germline, CDR1 is MNHEY and CDR2 is SVGAGI. The chain's CDR3 is CASSYFQTGVGAFF. For the CDR3, the DNA is TGTGCCAGCAGTTACTTTCAGACAGGGGTGGGAGCTTTCTTT.

V usage is TRBV28 and J usage is TRBJ1-4; D not certain. V dropped 6 bases and J dropped 0 bases, with 5 bases sitting between them. This CDR3 has 13 residues. CDR1 MDHEN and CDR2 SYDVKM come from the germline V gene. CDR3 bases: TGTGCCAGCAGCCAGACAACTAATGAAAAACTGTTTTTT. It specifies CASSQTTNEKLFF.

As DNA, the CDR3 is TGTGCCAGCAGCGTAGCTGGCGGGTCCTACAATGAGCAGTTCTTC. Its protein is CASSVAGGSYNEQFF. The chain employs TRBV9 and TRBJ2-1, with TRBD2 as a possible D gene (5 bases). CDR3 length equals 15 residues. Trimming removed 0 bases at V and 1 base at J, with 8 bases between. Germline assignment: CDR1 SGDLS and CDR2 YYNGEE.

The chain joins TRBV7-9 to TRBJ2-7, with D uncertain. CDR1 is SEHNR and CDR2 is FQNEAQ in the germline V gene (reference sequence). V lost 7 bases to trimming and J lost 3 bases, with 16 bases between them. The CDR3 runs to 14 residues. The CDR3 nucleotides read TGTGCCAGCACCTCCGTTCGCCAGAACTACGAGCAGTACTTC. It translates to CASTSVRQNYEQYF.

V is TRBV27 and J is TRBJ2-7; the D is unclear. Trimming removed 7 bases from V and 4 bases from J, with 8 bases in between. The CDR3 contains 11 residues. CDR1 and CDR2 from the germline V gene are MNHEY and SMNVEV (reference sequence). The CDR3 DNA reads as TGTGCCAGCACCCTCGGTTACGAGCAGTACTTC. This translates into CASTLGYEQYF.

The chain employs TRBV7-2 and TRBJ2-3, with a weak D call TRBD2 (6 bases). Germline V gives CDR1 SGHTA, CDR2 FQGNSA. This CDR3 has 15 amino acids. The germline V and J ends were trimmed by 3 bases and 3 bases, with 13 bases remaining between them. In DNA, the CDR3 is TGTGCCAGCAGCTTTCGGGGGAGGAGGACAGATACGCAGTATTTT. Translated, it gives CASSFRGRRTDTQYF.